This TCR beta chain was identified in a study of T cell repertoires in aging, cancer and after chemotherapy. Points from the study as a whole: Immunological memory after chemotherapy cannot be judged from the repertoire data. Rebound thymic output was suggested by rising median generation probability during chemotherapy in each cancer cohort.

A mixed TRB-A/B primer pool amplified rearranged TRB by multiplex touch-down PCR. TCRdb analysed the multiplex PCR reads with MiXCR anew, one entry per CDR3 protein. The sample has approximately 2,000 distinct CDR3 sequences, more than 25% seen once; the top ten hold approximately 40%. By proportion, this clonotype is medium-sized. The antigen remains undetermined. TCR beta rearrangements were amplified from peripheral blood genomic DNA. CDR1 is GTSNPN and CDR2 is SVGIG in the germline V gene (reference sequence). V was trimmed by 5 bases and J by 4 bases, leaving 9 bases between them. The CDR3 has 12 residues.

This chain connects TRBV30 to TRBJ2-1; tentatively, D is TRBD1 (6 bases). Material: blood. This TCR came from a human donor with a blood cancer. CDR3 sequence reads: CAWADRYNEQFF. For the CDR3, the DNA is TGTGCCTGGGCAGACAGGTACAATGAGCAGTTCTTC.